This TCR beta chain was found in a study of cytomegalovirus exposure and HLA in healthy donors. General study results and limits: Cytomegalovirus-associated TCR beta chains were listed, numbering more than 150. Testing in vitro showed a few CMV-associated chains specific for CMV antigens.

This CDR3 contains 16 residues. Germline V gene lookup returns CDR1 MNHEY and CDR2 SVGAGI. The V and J ends lost 0 bases and 3 bases, in that order; junction bases with no gene match: 8. A word on this clone: Its specificity is unknown.

The PCR employed 60 Vbeta primers together with 13 Jbeta primers. Measured with immunoSEQ multiplex PCR; TCRdb has only the in-frame clones, and not every one. The table shows 250,000 or so clones, with more than 70% occurring only once. Sample: PBMCs. This rearrangement joins TRBV6-5 to TRBJ2-7; the match to TRBD1 covers 7 bases. The clonotype was recovered from a human donor in good health. The CDR3 coding sequence is TGTGCCAGCAGTTACTCGCGGACAGGAGCGCTCTACGAGCAGTACTTC. It yields the protein CASSYSRTGALYEQYF.